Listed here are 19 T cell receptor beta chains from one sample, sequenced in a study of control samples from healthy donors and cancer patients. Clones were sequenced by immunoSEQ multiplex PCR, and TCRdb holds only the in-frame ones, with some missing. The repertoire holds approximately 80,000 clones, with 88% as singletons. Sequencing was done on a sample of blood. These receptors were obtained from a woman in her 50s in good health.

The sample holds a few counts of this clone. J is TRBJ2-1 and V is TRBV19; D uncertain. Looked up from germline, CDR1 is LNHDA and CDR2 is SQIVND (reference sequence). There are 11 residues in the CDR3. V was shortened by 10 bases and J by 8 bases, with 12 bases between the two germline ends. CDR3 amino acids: CATRSEDEQFF. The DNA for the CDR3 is TGTGCCACCCGTAGTGAGGATGAGCAGTTCTTC.

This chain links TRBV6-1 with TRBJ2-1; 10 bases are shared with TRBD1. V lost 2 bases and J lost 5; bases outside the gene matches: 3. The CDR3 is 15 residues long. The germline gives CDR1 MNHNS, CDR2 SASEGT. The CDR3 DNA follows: TGTGCCAGCAGTGAACCGGGACAGGGGAACAATGAGCAGTTCTTC. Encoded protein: CASSEPGQGNNEQFF.

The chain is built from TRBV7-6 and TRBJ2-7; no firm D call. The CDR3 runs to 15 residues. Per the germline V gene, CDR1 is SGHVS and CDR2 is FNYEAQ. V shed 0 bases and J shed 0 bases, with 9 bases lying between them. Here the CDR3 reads CASSLAGDSSYEQYF. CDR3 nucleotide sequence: TGTGCCAGCAGCTTAGCAGGCGATAGCTCCTACGAGCAGTACTTC.

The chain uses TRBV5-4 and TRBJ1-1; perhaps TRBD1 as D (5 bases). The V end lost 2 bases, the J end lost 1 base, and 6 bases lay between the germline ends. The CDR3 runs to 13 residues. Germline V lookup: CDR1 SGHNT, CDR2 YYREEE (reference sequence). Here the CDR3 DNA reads TGTGCCAGCAGCTTCCAGGGGAACACTGAAGCTTTCTTT. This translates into CASSFQGNTEAFF.

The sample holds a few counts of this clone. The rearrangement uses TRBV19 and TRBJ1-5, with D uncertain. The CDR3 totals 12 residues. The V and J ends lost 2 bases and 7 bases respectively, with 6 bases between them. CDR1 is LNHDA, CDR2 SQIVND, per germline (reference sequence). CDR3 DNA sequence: TGTGCCAGTAGTATACACGGACAGCCCCAGCATTTT. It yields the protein CASSIHGQPQHF. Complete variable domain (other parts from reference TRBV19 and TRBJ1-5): DGGITQSPKYLFRKEGQNVTLSCEQNLNHDAMYWYRQDPGQGLRLIYYSQIVNDFQKGDIAEGYSVSREKKESFPLTVTSAQKNPTAFYLCASSIHGQPQHFGDGTRLSIL.

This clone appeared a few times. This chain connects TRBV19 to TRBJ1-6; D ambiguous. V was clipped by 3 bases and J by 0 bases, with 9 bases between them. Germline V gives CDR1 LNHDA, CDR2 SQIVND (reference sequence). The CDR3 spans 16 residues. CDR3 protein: CASSMAPSSYNSPLHF. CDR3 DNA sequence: TGTGCCAGTAGTATGGCTCCTAGCTCCTATAATTCACCCCTCCACTTT.

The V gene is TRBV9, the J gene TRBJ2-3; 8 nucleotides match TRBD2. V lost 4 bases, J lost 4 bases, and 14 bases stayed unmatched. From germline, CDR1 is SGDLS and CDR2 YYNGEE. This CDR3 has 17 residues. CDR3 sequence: CASSSREGLAPADTQYF. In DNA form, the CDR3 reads TGTGCCAGCAGCTCCCGGGAGGGCCTAGCTCCAGCAGATACGCAGTATTTT. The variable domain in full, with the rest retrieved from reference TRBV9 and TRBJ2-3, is DSGVTQTPKHLITATGQRVTLRCSPRSGDLSVYWYQQSLDQGLQFLIQYYNGEERAKGNILERFSAQQFPDLHSELNLSSLELGDSALYFCASSSREGLAPADTQYFGPGTRLTVL.

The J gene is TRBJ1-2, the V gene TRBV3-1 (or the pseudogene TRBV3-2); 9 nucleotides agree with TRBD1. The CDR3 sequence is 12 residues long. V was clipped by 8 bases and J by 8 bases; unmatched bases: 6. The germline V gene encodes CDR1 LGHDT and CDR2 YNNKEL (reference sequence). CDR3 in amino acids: CASQQGALGYTF. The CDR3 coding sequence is TGTGCCAGCCAACAGGGGGCGCTGGGCTACACCTTC.

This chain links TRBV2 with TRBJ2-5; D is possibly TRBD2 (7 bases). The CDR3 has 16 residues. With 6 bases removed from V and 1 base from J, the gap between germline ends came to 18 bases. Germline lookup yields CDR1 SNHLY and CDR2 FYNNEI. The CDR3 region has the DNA TGTGCCAGCAGAGATCACCTAGGGGGGGGCCAAGAGACCCAGTACTTC. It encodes CASRDHLGGGQETQYF. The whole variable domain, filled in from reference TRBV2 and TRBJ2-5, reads EPEVTQTPSHQVTQMGQEVILRCVPISNHLYFYWYRQILGQKVEFLVSFYNNEISEKSEIFDDQFSVERPDGSNFTLKIRSTKLEDSAMYFCASRDHLGGGQETQYFGPGTRLLVL.

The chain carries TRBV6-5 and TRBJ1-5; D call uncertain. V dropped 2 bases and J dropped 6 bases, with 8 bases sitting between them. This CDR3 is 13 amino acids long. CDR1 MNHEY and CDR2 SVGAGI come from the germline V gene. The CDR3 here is CASSYRQSQPQHF. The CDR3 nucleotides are TGTGCCAGCAGTTACCGCCAGAGTCAGCCCCAGCATTTT.

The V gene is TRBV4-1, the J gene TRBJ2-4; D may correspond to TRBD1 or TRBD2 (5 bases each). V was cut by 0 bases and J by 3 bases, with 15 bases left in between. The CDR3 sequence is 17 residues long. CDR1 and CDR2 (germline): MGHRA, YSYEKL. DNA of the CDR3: TGCGCCAGCAGCCAAGATCCAAGAGGGACGGGCAAAAACATTCAGTACTTC. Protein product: CASSQDPRGTGKNIQYF.

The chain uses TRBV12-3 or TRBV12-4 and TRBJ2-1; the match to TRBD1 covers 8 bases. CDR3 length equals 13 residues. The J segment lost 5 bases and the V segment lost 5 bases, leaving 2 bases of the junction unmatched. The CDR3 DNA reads TGTGCCAGCAGTGGGGGACAGGACAATGAGCAGTTCTTC. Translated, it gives CASSGGQDNEQFF.

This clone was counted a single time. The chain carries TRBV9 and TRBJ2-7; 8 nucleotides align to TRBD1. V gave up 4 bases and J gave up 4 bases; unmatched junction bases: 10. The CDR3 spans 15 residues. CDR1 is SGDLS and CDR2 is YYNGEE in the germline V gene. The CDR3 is CASSYWDRPQYEQYF. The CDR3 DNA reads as TGTGCCAGCAGCTACTGGGACAGGCCTCAGTACGAGCAGTACTTC.

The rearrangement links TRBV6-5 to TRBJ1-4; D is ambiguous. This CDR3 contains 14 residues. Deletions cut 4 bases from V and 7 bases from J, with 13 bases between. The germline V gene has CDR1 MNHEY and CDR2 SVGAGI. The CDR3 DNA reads TGTGCCAGCAGTTTAAGCCGGGCTACTGAAAAACTGTTTTTT. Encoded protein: CASSLSRATEKLFF.

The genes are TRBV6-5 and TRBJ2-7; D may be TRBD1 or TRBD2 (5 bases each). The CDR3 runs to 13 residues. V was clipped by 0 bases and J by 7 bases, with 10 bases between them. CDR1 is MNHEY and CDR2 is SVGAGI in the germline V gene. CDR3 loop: CASSYSLGEEQYF. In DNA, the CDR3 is TGTGCCAGCAGTTACTCCTTGGGGGAAGAGCAGTACTTC.

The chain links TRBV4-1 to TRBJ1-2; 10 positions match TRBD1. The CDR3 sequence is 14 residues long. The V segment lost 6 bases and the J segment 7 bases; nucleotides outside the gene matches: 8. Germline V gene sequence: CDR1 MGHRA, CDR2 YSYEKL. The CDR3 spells CASRRPGQGGGYTF. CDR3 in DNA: TGCGCCAGCAGACGACCTGGACAGGGGGGTGGCTACACCTTC.

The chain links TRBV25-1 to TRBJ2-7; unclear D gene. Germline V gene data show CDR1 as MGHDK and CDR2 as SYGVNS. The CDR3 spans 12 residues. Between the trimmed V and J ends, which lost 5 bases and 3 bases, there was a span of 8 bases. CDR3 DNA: TGTGCCAGCAGTCCAGACTTCTACGAGCAGTACTTC. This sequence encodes CASSPDFYEQYF.

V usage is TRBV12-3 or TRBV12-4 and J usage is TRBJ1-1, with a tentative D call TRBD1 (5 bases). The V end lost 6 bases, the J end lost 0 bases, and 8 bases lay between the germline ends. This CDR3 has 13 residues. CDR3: CASRPRVNTEAFF. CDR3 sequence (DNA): TGTGCCAGCAGACCCAGGGTGAACACTGAAGCTTTCTTT.

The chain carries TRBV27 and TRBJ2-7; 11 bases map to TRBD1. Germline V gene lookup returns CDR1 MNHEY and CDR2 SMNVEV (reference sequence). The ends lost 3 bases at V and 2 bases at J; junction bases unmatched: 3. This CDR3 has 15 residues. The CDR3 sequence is CASSFMGQGAYEQYF. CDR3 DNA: TGTGCCAGCAGTTTTATGGGACAGGGGGCCTACGAGCAGTACTTC.